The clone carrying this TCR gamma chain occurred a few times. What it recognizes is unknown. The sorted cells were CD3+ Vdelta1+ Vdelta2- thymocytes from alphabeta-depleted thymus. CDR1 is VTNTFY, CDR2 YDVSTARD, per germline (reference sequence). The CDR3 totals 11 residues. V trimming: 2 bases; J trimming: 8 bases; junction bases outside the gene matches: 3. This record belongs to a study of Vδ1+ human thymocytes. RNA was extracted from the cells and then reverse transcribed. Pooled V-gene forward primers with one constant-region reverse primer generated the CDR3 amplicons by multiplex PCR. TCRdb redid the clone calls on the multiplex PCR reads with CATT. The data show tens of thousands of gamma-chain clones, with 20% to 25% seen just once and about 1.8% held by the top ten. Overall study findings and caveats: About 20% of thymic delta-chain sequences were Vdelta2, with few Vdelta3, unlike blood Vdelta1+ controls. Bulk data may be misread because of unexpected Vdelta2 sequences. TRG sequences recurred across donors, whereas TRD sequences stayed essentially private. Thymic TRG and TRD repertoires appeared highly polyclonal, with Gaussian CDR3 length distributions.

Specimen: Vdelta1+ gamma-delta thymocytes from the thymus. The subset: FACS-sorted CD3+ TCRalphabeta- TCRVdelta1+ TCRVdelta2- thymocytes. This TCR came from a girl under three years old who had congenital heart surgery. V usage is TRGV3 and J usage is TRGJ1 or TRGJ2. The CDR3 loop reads CATWDNHKKLF. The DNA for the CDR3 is TGTGCCACCTGGGACAACCATAAGAAACTCTTT.